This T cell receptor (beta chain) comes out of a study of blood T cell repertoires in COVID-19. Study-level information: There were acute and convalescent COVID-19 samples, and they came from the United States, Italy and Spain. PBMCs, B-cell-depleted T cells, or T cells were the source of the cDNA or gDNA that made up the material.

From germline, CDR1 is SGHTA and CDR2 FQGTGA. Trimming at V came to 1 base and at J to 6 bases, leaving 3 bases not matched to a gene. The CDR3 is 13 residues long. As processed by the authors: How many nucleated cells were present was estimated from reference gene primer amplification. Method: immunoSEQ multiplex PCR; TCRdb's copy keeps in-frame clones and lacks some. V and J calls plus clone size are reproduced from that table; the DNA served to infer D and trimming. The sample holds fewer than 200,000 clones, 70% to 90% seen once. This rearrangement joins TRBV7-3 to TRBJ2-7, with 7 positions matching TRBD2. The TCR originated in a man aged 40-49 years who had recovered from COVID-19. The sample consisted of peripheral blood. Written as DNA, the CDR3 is TGTGCCAGCAGCTTAAAAGGCGGGGGCGAGCAGTACTTC. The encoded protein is CASSLKGGGEQYF.